The 26 T cell receptor beta chains below all came from one sample that was sequenced in a study of CD8+ T cells in alopecia areata. Extraction of RNA preceded its reverse transcription into cDNA, which served as the sequencing template. Produced via immunoSEQ multiplex PCR; TCRdb's table is partial and in-frame only. The table has about 280,000 clones, roughly 64% seen once. Indicated treatment: oral pan-JAK inhibitor, 5-10 mg twice daily. The source material was CD4+ T cells sorted from blood, sampled at week 24, from a patient treated with tofacitinib. The receptors stem from a human donor with alopecia areata.

In this sample, this clone turned up a few times. The CDR3 bases are TGTGCCTGGAGTGAAGGGGTGGGCTATGGCTACACCTTC. Protein: CAWSEGVGYGYTF. The chain recombines TRBV30 with TRBJ1-2; D might be TRBD1 (5 bases). Looked up from germline, CDR1 is GTSNPN and CDR2 is SVGIG (reference sequence). The ends were cut back, 1 base at V and 4 bases at J, with 10 bases in the middle. CDR3 length equals 13 residues. The entire variable domain, with the rest obtained from reference TRBV30 and TRBJ1-2, is as follows: SQTIHQWPATLVQPVGSPLSLECTVEGTSNPNLYWYRQAAGRGLQLLFYSVGIGQISSEVPQNLSASRPQDRQFILSSKKLLLSDSGFYLCAWSEGVGYGYTFGSGTRLTVV.

The chain links TRBV11-3 to TRBJ2-7; D not resolved. From germline, CDR1 is SGHNT and CDR2 YENEEA. Trimming cost V 3 bases and J 7 bases, with 10 bases left between them. The length of the CDR3 is 12 residues. DNA of the CDR3: TGTGCCAGCAGCTTGGGTGGATTGGAGCAGTACTTC. Protein sequence: CASSLGGLEQYF.

This clone was detected only once. The identical CDR3 is also encoded by other nucleotide sequences in the sample. The chain links TRBV23-1 to TRBJ1-1; D is uncertain. TRBV23-1 is given ORF status, its function remaining uncertain. This CDR3 is built from 12 residues. Trimming stripped 6 bases from V and 2 bases from J, with 7 bases between. CDR3 nucleotide sequence: TGCGCCAGCAGAGGTCCTAACACTGAAGCTTTCTTT. Protein product: CASRGPNTEAFF.

This clone was seen a few times. This rearrangement joins TRBV4-1 to TRBJ2-5; D possibly corresponds to TRBD1 (6 bases). CDR3 length: 16 residues. Per the germline V gene, CDR1 is MGHRA and CDR2 is YSYEKL. Trimming took 2 bases from V and 4 from J, leaving 17 bases between them. The CDR3 DNA reads TGCGCCAGCAGCCAATCAGGTTCAGGGGTAGGAGAGACCCAGTACTTC. Protein product: CASSQSGSGVGETQYF.

Written as DNA, the CDR3 is TGTGCCAGCAGCCGCGCTGGCAGGGTCGACTATGGCTACACCTTC. Its protein is CASSRAGRVDYGYTF. The rearrangement joins TRBV5-6 to TRBJ1-2; tentative D call: TRBD1 (5 bases). Between the trimmed V and J ends, which lost 4 bases and 3 bases, there was a span of 16 bases. CDR3 length: 15 amino acids. CDR1 and CDR2 from the germline V gene are SGHDT and YYEEEE.

V is TRBV28 and J is TRBJ2-7, with 7 bases identical to TRBD1. The V gene end was trimmed by 6 bases and the J gene end by 2 bases; junction bases not matched to a gene: 10. This CDR3 contains 15 residues. Per germline, CDR1 MDHEN and CDR2 SYDVKM. The CDR3 spells CASSPTGAAAYEQYF. CDR3 coding DNA: TGTGCCAGCAGCCCAACAGGGGCCGCTGCCTACGAGCAGTACTTC.

The rearrangement joins TRBV6-6 to TRBJ2-3, with no clear D. Germline V gene sequence: CDR1 MNHNY, CDR2 SVGAGI (reference sequence). Trimming pared 5 bases from V and 1 base from J, leaving 10 bases between. The CDR3 is made up of 14 amino acids. The CDR3 sequence is CASSTGPGTDTQYF. CDR3 coding DNA: TGTGCCAGCAGTACCGGACCGGGCACAGATACGCAGTATTTT.

This chain's CDR3 is CASSLAGTNYEQYF. The CDR3 coding sequence is TGCGCCAGCAGCTTGGCGGGTACTAACTACGAGCAGTACTTC. The chain carries TRBV5-1 and TRBJ2-7; D unclear. Between the trimmed V and J ends, which lost 0 bases and 3 bases, there was a span of 10 bases. Germline V gene data show CDR1 as SGHRS and CDR2 as YFSETQ. The CDR3 runs 14 residues.

This clone has just a few counts. This CDR3 reads CASSSRTGGPYEQYF. The CDR3 DNA sequence: TGTGCCAGCAGCTCTAGGACAGGAGGACCCTACGAGCAGTACTTC. The J gene is TRBJ2-7, the V gene TRBV7-2; 7 positions match TRBD1. Trimming cost V 4 bases and J 2 bases; bases outside gene matches: 8. This CDR3 has 15 residues. Germline V gene lookup returns CDR1 SGHTA and CDR2 FQGNSA. The entire variable domain, with the rest obtained from reference TRBV7-2 and TRBJ2-7, is as follows: GAGVSQSPSNKVTEKGKDVELRCDPISGHTALYWYRQSLGQGLEFLIYFQGNSAPDKSGLPSDRFSAERTGGSVSTLTIQRTQQEDSAVYLCASSSRTGGPYEQYFGPGTRLTVT.

This clone was picked up a small number of times. The chain links TRBV19 to TRBJ1-3; D unresolved. V lost 7 bases and J lost 0, with 10 bases in between. The CDR3 totals 14 residues. Germline CDR1 and CDR2: LNHDA and SQIVND (reference sequence). CDR3 loop: CASISLASGNTIYF. The CDR3 nucleotides read TGTGCCAGTATCAGTCTCGCCTCTGGAAACACCATATATTTT.

This chain connects TRBV13 to TRBJ1-1; D ambiguous. The CDR3 covers 12 residues. Germline CDR1 reads PRHDT; CDR2 reads FYEKMQ (reference sequence). V was shortened by 10 bases and J by 0 bases, with 9 bases between the two germline ends. CDR3: CATDNLNTEAFF. The CDR3 nucleotides are TGTGCCACCGATAACTTGAACACTGAAGCTTTCTTT.

The table lists this clone with a few counts. The V gene is TRBV7-2, the J gene TRBJ2-5; weak D call: TRBD1 (5 bases). The V and J ends lost 2 bases and 5 bases respectively, with 12 bases between them. This CDR3 spans 14 amino acids. CDR1 is SGHTA, CDR2 FQGNSA, per germline. Here the CDR3 DNA reads TGTGCCAGCAGCTTAAGCAGGGTATCGGAGACCCAGTACTTC. Its translation is CASSLSRVSETQYF. Together with reference TRBV7-2 and TRBJ2-5, the CDR3 gives the full variable domain: GAGVSQSPSNKVTEKGKDVELRCDPISGHTALYWYRQSLGQGLEFLIYFQGNSAPDKSGLPSDRFSAERTGGSVSTLTIQRTQQEDSAVYLCASSLSRVSETQYFGPGTRLLVL.

V is TRBV30 and J is TRBJ1-5; 8 nucleotides agree with TRBD1. The ends lost 0 bases at V and 3 bases at J; junction bases unmatched: 7. Germline V CDR1 and CDR2: GTSNPN, SVGIG (reference sequence). CDR3 length: 16 amino acids. DNA of the CDR3: TGTGCCTGGAGTGTACTCGGACAGGGTGACAATCAGCCCCAGCATTTT. Translating gives CAWSVLGQGDNQPQHF.

This clone was recorded a few times. The J gene is TRBJ1-5, the V gene TRBV7-2, with D hard to call. Per germline, CDR1 SGHTA and CDR2 FQGNSA. V was pared by 4 bases and J by 2 bases, with 12 bases between. This CDR3 is built from 15 residues. CDR3 residues: CASSSSNGGNQPQHF. Here the CDR3 DNA reads TGTGCCAGCAGCTCATCGAATGGGGGCAATCAGCCCCAGCATTTT.

V and J are TRBV29-1 and TRBJ2-7; the D is unclear. V shed 6 bases and J shed 3 bases, with 27 bases lying between them. The CDR3 sequence is 17 residues long. Per the germline V gene, CDR1 is SQVTM and CDR2 is ANQGSEA. The CDR3 protein is CSVDYVPPGSWGYEQYF. In DNA form, the CDR3 reads TGCAGCGTCGATTACGTCCCCCCAGGTTCGTGGGGCTACGAGCAGTACTTC.

V is TRBV7-9 and J is TRBJ1-6, with D unresolved. The CDR3 loop spans 14 amino acids. V was clipped by 1 base and J by 7 bases, with 8 bases between them. CDR1 is SEHNR and CDR2 is FQNEAQ in the germline V gene (reference sequence). CDR3 DNA: TGTGCCAGCAGCTTAGTTGGAGACAATTCACCCCTCCACTTT. Translated, it gives CASSLVGDNSPLHF.

The chain recombines TRBV7-2 with TRBJ2-2; maybe TRBD1 (6 bases). Germline V gene lookup returns CDR1 SGHTA and CDR2 FQGNSA. There are 13 residues in the CDR3. V lost 7 bases and J lost 7, with 13 bases in between. CDR3 amino acids: CASTPGASGELFF. CDR3 nucleotide sequence: TGTGCCAGCACCCCAGGGGCTAGCGGGGAGCTGTTTTTT.

This clone was seen more than once but under ten times. The CDR3 DNA follows: TGTGCCAGCAGCGGTAATAGCGGGGAGCGCACAGATACGCAGTATTTT. This encodes CASSGNSGERTDTQYF. The J gene is TRBJ2-3, the V gene TRBV5-4; 8 bases are shared with TRBD2. This CDR3 has 16 residues. V was pared by 4 bases and J by 1 base, with 8 bases of the junction left unmatched. The germline CDR1 and CDR2 sequences are SGHNT and YYREEE (reference sequence). Full variable domain (rest looked up from reference TRBV5-4 and TRBJ2-3): ETGVTQSPTHLIKTRGQQVTLRCSSQSGHNTVSWYQQALGQGPQFIFQYYREEENGRGNFPPRFSGLQFPNYSSELNVNALELDDSALYLCASSGNSGERTDTQYFGPGTRLTVL.

The rearrangement links TRBV30 to TRBJ1-6; D is unclear. Germline V gene data show CDR1 as GTSNPN and CDR2 as SVGIG (reference sequence). V was cut by 4 bases and J by 3 bases, with 7 bases left in between. The CDR3 runs 13 residues. The CDR3 protein is CAWKGNYNSPLHF. The CDR3 region has the DNA TGTGCCTGGAAGGGCAACTATAATTCACCCCTCCACTTT.

About this clone: Other DNA sequences in the sample encode the same CDR3. This chain uses TRBV5-1 with TRBJ2-7; a possible D gene is TRBD1 (5 bases). Germline V gives CDR1 SGHRS, CDR2 YFSETQ. The V and J ends lost 4 bases and 4 bases respectively, with 12 bases between them. The CDR3 is 13 residues long. The CDR3 nucleotides read TGCGCCAGCAGCCTGAGTGGGGCTTACGAGCAGTACTTC. This gives the protein CASSLSGAYEQYF.

This clone was detected only a few times. V and J are TRBV5-6 and TRBJ1-1; D perhaps matches TRBD1 (6 bases). Germline V CDR1 and CDR2: SGHDT, YYEEEE. The length of the CDR3 is 17 residues. The V end was cut by 1 base, the J end by 4 bases, with 20 bases between. The CDR3 spells CASSLIGGRVVSTEAFF. As DNA, the CDR3 is TGTGCCAGCAGCTTGATTGGGGGGCGAGTGGTTAGCACTGAAGCTTTCTTT.

This chain joins TRBV5-1 and TRBJ1-2, with 9 bases that match TRBD1. Germline V gives CDR1 SGHRS, CDR2 YFSETQ. The CDR3 is 14 amino acids. Losses at the gene ends were 0 bases for V and 10 bases for J; bases not matched to a gene: 7. The CDR3 DNA follows: TGCGCCAGCAGCTTGGTGGGACAGGGAGTCGACTACACCTTC. As protein: CASSLVGQGVDYTF.

The chain is built from TRBV30 and TRBJ2-5; D gene ambiguous. CDR1 is GTSNPN, CDR2 SVGIG, per germline (reference sequence). The CDR3 is 13 residues long. V was shortened by 0 bases and J by 2 bases, with 7 bases between the two germline ends. The CDR3 nucleotides are TGTGCCTGGAGTGTAGGTCTACAAGAGACCCAGTACTTC. This encodes CAWSVGLQETQYF. The complete variable domain, with remaining parts taken from reference TRBV30 and TRBJ2-5, reads SQTIHQWPATLVQPVGSPLSLECTVEGTSNPNLYWYRQAAGRGLQLLFYSVGIGQISSEVPQNLSASRPQDRQFILSSKKLLLSDSGFYLCAWSVGLQETQYFGPGTRLLVL.

The chain carries TRBV30 and TRBJ1-4; D gene ambiguous. The germline gives CDR1 GTSNPN, CDR2 SVGIG (reference sequence). This CDR3 has 16 residues. The V end lost 2 bases, the J end lost 4 bases, and 17 bases lay between the germline ends. The CDR3 sequence is CAWSPTRQLSNEKLFF. For the CDR3, the DNA is TGTGCCTGGAGTCCAACCCGTCAGCTTAGTAATGAAAAACTGTTTTTT.

This clone was seen only a few times. This rearrangement joins TRBV10-3 to TRBJ2-5, with D unresolved. Germline V lookup: CDR1 ENHRY, CDR2 SYGVKD. V lost 10 bases to trimming and J lost 4 bases, with 10 bases between them. This CDR3 spans 11 amino acids. The CDR3 DNA is TGTGCCACCGCCCGTGGAGAGACCCAGTACTTC. Translation gives CATARGETQYF.

A word on this clone: A junction end diverges from the germline sequence, so it may reflect a read error. The CDR3 sequence: CASSWGTSGGQPGF. CDR3 DNA sequence: TGTGCCAGCAGCTGGGGGACTAGCGGGGGCCAGCCGGGCTTC. The chain carries TRBV7-8 and TRBJ2-7, with TRBD2 matching over 14 bases. The CDR3 is 14 amino acids. Germline values: CDR1 SGHVS, CDR2 FQNEAQ.